This T cell receptor (beta chain) was captured by sequencing in a study of T cell clonality in common variable immunodeficiency. This clone was found many times. The observed sequence ends 3 residues before the CDR3 terminus, with the missing tail filled in from the germline J gene. Most patients and controls had Caucasian heritage. CDR1 is DFQATT, CDR2 SNEGSKA, per germline (reference sequence). CDR3 length: 14 amino acids. Assay: immunoSEQ multiplex PCR; the TCRdb copy retains only in-frame clones and omits some. The repertoire consists of fewer than 50,000 clones, none detected only once. Source material: peripheral blood mononuclear cells. This clonotype originated in a person between 18 and 75 years old in good health. This chain uses TRBV20-1 with TRBJ1-1; a possible D gene is TRBD1 (6 bases). CDR3 DNA (partial): TGCAGTGCTAGAGATCAAAAGGGCCTAGGGGGA. Protein: CSARDQKGLGG. The whole CDR3 region reads CSARDQKGLGGAFF.